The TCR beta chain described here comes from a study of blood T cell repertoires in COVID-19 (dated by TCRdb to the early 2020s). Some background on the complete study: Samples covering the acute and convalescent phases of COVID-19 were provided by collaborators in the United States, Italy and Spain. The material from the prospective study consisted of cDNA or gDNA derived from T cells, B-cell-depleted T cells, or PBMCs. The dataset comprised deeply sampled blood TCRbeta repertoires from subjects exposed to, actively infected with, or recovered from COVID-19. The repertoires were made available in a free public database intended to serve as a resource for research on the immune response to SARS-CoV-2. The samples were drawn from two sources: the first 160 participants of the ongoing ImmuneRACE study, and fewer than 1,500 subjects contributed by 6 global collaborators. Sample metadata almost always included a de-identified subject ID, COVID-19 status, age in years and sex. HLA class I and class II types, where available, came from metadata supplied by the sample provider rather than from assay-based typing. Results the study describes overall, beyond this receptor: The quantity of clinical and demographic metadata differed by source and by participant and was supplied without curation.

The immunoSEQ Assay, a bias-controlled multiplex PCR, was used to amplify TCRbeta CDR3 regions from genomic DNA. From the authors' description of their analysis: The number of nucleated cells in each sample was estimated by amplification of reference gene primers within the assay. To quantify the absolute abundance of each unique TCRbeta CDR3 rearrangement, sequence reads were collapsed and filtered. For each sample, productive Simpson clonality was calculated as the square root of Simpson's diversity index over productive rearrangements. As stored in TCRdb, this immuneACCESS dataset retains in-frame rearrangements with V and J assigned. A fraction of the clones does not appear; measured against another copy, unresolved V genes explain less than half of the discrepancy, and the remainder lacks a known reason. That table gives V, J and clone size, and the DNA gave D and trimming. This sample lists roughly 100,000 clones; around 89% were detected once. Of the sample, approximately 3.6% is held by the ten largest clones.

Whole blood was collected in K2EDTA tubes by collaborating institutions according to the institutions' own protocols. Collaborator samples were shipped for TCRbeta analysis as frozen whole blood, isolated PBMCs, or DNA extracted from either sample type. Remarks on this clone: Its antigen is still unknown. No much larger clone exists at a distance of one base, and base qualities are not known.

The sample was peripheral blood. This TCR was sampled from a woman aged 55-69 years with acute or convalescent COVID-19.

The CDR3 region: CASSQGPGSGNEQFF. The DNA sequence reads TGTGCCAGCAGCCAAGGGCCGGGGTCGGGGAATGAGCAGTTCTTC. The chain links TRBV11-2 with TRBJ2-1; TRBD2 is possibly the D segment (5 matching bases). The V and J ends are trimmed by 5 bases and 7 bases, leaving 18 bases between them. For CDR1 and CDR2, the germline V gene lists SGHAT and FQNNGV. The CDR3 goes from the cysteine to the phenylalanine over 15 residues. The only DNA kept is the CDR3, 45 bases in frame from the first base. With the portions outside the CDR3 filled from the reference TRBV11-2 and TRBJ2-1 genes, the complete variable region becomes EAGVAQSPRYKIIEKRQSVAFWCNPISGHATLYWYQQILGQGPKLLIQFQNNGVVDDSQLPKDRFSAERLKGVDSTLKIQPAKLEDSAVYLCASSQGPGSGNEQFFGPGTRLTVL.